In this sample, the clone carrying this TCR beta chain turned up a few times. TCRbeta library preparation incorporated unique molecular identifiers. TCRdb reprocessed the PCR reads via MiXCR and lists one record per CDR3 protein. The sample has about 600,000 distinct CDR3 sequences, roughly 13% seen once; the top ten hold around 2.2%. This sample is drawn from a study of T-cell reconstitution after alpha-beta-depleted transplantation in children. This specimen was PBMCs, mostly from graft donor cells, taken 360 days after TCRalphabeta/CD19-depleted stem cell transplant. The clonotype was recovered from a male patient younger than 18 who had a stem cell transplant for acute myeloid leukemia, so the T cells may come from the graft donor.

The CDR3 coding sequence is TGTGCCAGCAGCGTAGGTGACAGGGCTTCACCCCTCCACTTT. It specifies CASSVGDRASPLHF. The chain joins TRBV9 to TRBJ1-6; the match to TRBD1 covers 7 bases. Per germline, CDR1 SGDLS and CDR2 YYNGEE. This CDR3 is built from 14 residues. Unmatched junction bases numbered 3, after V lost 0 bases and J lost 9 bases.